This T cell receptor (beta chain) was profiled in a study of blood T cells in healthy people across ages. Sample-barcoded 5' priming and a J-beta primer mix drove a second PCR of roughly 6 to 12 cycles. All cDNA molecules were each tagged by a template-switch adaptor with 12 random nucleotides. TCRdb analysed the 5' RACE reads with MiXCR anew, one entry per CDR3 protein. The top ten hold about a fifth of the sample, which has around 970,000 distinct CDR3 sequences, roughly 47% seen once. This CDR3 comprises 15 residues. The germline V gene has CDR1 SEHNR and CDR2 FQNEAQ (reference sequence). Isolation recovered at least 7 million PBMCs from every sample.

The sequenced sample consisted of blood. This chain connects TRBV7-9 to TRBJ2-4, with 9 bases lining up with TRBD2. The J call could be wrong; TRBJ2-7 is a better fit for the DNA end. This TCR was sampled from a woman aged 55-70 years in good health. CDR3 in DNA: TGTGCCAGCAGCCCGGGGACTAGCCAAGGGGACGAGCAGTACTTC. It specifies CASSPGTSQGDEQYF.